A selection of T cell receptor beta chains follows, all from one sample in a study of glioma-infiltrating T cells after dendritic cell vaccination. Method: immunoSEQ multiplex PCR; TCRdb's copy keeps in-frame clones and lacks some. The sample shows roughly 80,000 clones, roughly 87% of them seen only once. Sequencing used blood, obtained after dendritic cell vaccination. The receptor source for this set is a human donor with glioblastoma. CDR3s include the opening cysteine and the closing phenylalanine or tryptophan. The order of the fields is CDR3 protein, CDR3 DNA, J gene, V gene, D gene, clone size. D genes are given only for firm matches. Expanded clones get a size class; other rows say once, few or many, or leave the size out.

CDR3: CAINRDNEDTGELFF
DNA: TGTGCCATCAACCGGGACAATGAGGACACCGGGGAGCTGTTTTTT
J: TRBJ2-2
V: TRBV10-3
D: NA
size: NA

CDR3: CASSERTGPGGYTF
DNA: TGTGCCAGCAGTGAGAGGACAGGGCCGGGGGGCTACACCTTC
J: TRBJ1-2
V: TRBV25-1
D: TRBD1
size: NA

CDR3: CASSQGWLAGGDGETQYF
DNA: TGTGCCAGCAGCCAAGGGTGGCTAGCGGGAGGGGACGGAGAGACCCAGTACTTC
J: TRBJ2-5
V: TRBV4-2
D: TRBD2
size: NA

CDR3: CASSSRVSYEQYF
DNA: TGTGCCAGCAGCTCCAGGGTCTCCTACGAGCAGTACTTC
J: TRBJ2-7
V: TRBV7-2
D: NA
size: NA

CDR3: CASKVGSGRYEQYF
DNA: TGTGCCAGCAAAGTAGGTAGCGGCCGCTACGAGCAGTACTTC
J: TRBJ2-7
V: TRBV2
D: NA
size: NA

CDR3: CASSPLRTGGKEAFF
DNA: TGTGCCAGCTCACCCCTACGGACAGGGGGAAAAGAAGCTTTCTTT
J: TRBJ1-1
V: TRBV18
D: TRBD1
size: NA

CDR3: CASRSGQGPEKLFF
DNA: TGTGCCAGCAGGTCGGGACAGGGACCTGAAAAACTGTTTTTT
J: TRBJ1-4
V: TRBV2
D: TRBD1
size: NA

CDR3: CASRPAGLAANTGELFF
DNA: TGTGCCAGCAGGCCCGCGGGACTAGCGGCGAACACCGGGGAGCTGTTTTTT
J: TRBJ2-2
V: TRBV28
D: TRBD2
size: NA

CDR3: CASSVAGGPDTQYF
DNA: TGTGCCAGCAGCGTAGCAGGGGGCCCAGATACGCAGTATTTT
J: TRBJ2-3
V: TRBV9
D: TRBD1
size: NA

CDR3: CASRAGTSNTEAFF
DNA: TGTGCCAGCAGGGCCGGGACTTCGAACACTGAAGCTTTCTTT
J: TRBJ1-1
V: TRBV5-4
D: NA
size: NA

CDR3: CASSSGERIINYGYTF
DNA: TGTGCCAGCAGCTCCGGGGAGAGAATTATTAACTATGGCTACACCTTC
J: TRBJ1-2
V: TRBV2
D: NA
size: NA

CDR3: CASSPWDINQPQHF
DNA: TGTGCCAGTAGTCCTTGGGACATTAATCAGCCCCAGCATTTT
J: TRBJ1-5
V: TRBV19
D: NA
size: once

CDR3: CSGGTGGTEAFF
DNA: TGCAGCGGGGGGACAGGGGGCACTGAAGCTTTCTTT
J: TRBJ1-1
V: TRBV29-1
D: TRBD1
size: NA

CDR3: CASSLGRQDTEAFF
DNA: TGCGCCAGCAGCTTGGGCCGTCAGGACACTGAAGCTTTCTTT
J: TRBJ1-1
V: TRBV5-1
D: NA
size: NA

CDR3: CASGPGDRYEQYF
DNA: TGTGCTAGTGGTCCCGGGGACAGATACGAGCAGTACTTC
J: TRBJ2-7
V: TRBV12-5
D: TRBD1
size: NA

CDR3: CASSVNSGGENEKLFF
DNA: TGTGCCAGCAGCGTGAATTCAGGGGGCGAGAATGAAAAACTGTTTTTT
J: TRBJ1-4
V: TRBV9
D: TRBD1
size: NA

CDR3: CASSDAGYYEQYF
DNA: TGCGCCAGCAGCGACGCGGGGTACTACGAGCAGTACTTC
J: TRBJ2-7
V: TRBV5-1
D: NA
size: NA

CDR3: CASSSPPRASGRGEQFF
DNA: TGTGCCAGCAGTTCACCGCCGCGGGCTAGCGGGAGGGGTGAGCAGTTCTTC
J: TRBJ2-1
V: TRBV27
D: TRBD2
size: NA

CDR3: CASSDRSGGFIDTQYF
DNA: TGTGCCAGCAGCGACCGTAGCGGGGGGTTTATAGATACGCAGTATTTT
J: TRBJ2-3
V: TRBV9
D: TRBD2
size: NA

CDR3: CSASRTGELFF
DNA: TGCAGTGCTAGCCGCACCGGGGAGCTGTTTTTT
J: TRBJ2-2
V: TRBV20-1
D: NA
size: NA

CDR3: CASSQAAGQGEPQHF
DNA: TGCGCCAGCAGCCAGGCAGCGGGACAGGGGGAGCCCCAGCATTTT
J: TRBJ1-5
V: TRBV4-3
D: TRBD1
size: few

CDR3: CATRTGYEQYF
DNA: TGCGCCACCAGGACAGGGTACGAGCAGTACTTC
J: TRBJ2-7
V: TRBV10-2
D: TRBD1
size: NA

CDR3: CASSLASGAWGNYGYTF
DNA: TGCGCCAGCAGCCTTGCCTCTGGGGCCTGGGGTAACTATGGCTACACCTTC
J: TRBJ1-2
V: TRBV4-1
D: NA
size: NA

CDR3: CASSLGASVTYNSPLHF
DNA: TGTGCCAGCAGCTTGGGGGCGTCGGTCACCTATAATTCACCCCTCCACTTT
J: TRBJ1-6
V: TRBV5-6
D: NA
size: NA

CDR3: CASSWDSETNEKLFF
DNA: TGTGCCAGCAGCTGGGACAGTGAAACTAATGAAAAACTGTTTTTT
J: TRBJ1-4
V: TRBV11-2
D: TRBD1
size: NA

CDR3: CASSLEDIPLLEGNEQFF
DNA: TGCGCCAGCAGCTTGGAGGACATTCCCCTTTTGGAGGGCAATGAGCAGTTCTTC
J: TRBJ2-1
V: TRBV5-1
D: NA
size: NA

CDR3: CASSFWGGDQPQHF
DNA: TGCGCCAGCAGCTTCTGGGGGGGAGATCAGCCCCAGCATTTT
J: TRBJ1-5
V: TRBV5-1
D: NA
size: NA

CDR3: CASSATSGTGEDTQYF
DNA: TGTGCCAGCAGCGCCACTAGCGGGACGGGGGAAGATACGCAGTATTTT
J: TRBJ2-3
V: TRBV7-2
D: TRBD2
size: NA

CDR3: CASSVLGGAYNEQFF
DNA: TGTGCCAGCAGCGTACTGGGGGGGGCCTACAATGAGCAGTTCTTC
J: TRBJ2-1
V: TRBV7-6
D: TRBD2
size: NA